These 17 T cell receptor beta chains share one sample of origin, sequenced in a study of resident and recirculating memory T cells in vitiligo. The method was immunoSEQ multiplex PCR; TCRdb's version includes in-frame clones alone and lacks a portion of them. The sample lists 60,000 to 80,000 clones; approximately 91% were seen once. Material for sequencing was blood. These receptor sequences come from a male donor with vitiligo.

This sequence joins TRBV29-1 and TRBJ2-5, with TRBD2 identical over 10 bases. V dropped 3 bases and J dropped 4; count of bases not matched to a gene: 17. CDR1 is SQVTM, CDR2 ANQGSEA, per germline. This CDR3 region has 18 residues. CDR3 bases: TGCAGCGTTGAGGCGGGGGCTAGCGGGGGCCAAGCCCCAGAGACCCAGTACTTC. Protein: CSVEAGASGGQAPETQYF.

V gene TRBV4-3 combines with J gene TRBJ1-2; D might be TRBD1 (6 bases). Germline V gene sequence: CDR1 LGHNA, CDR2 YSLEER. Trimming cost V 4 bases and J 4 bases, with 16 bases left between them. This CDR3 contains 15 residues. The CDR3 loop is CASSLSGQGSYGYTF. In DNA form, the CDR3 reads TGCGCCAGCAGCCTCTCTGGGCAGGGGAGCTATGGCTACACCTTC.

This chain uses TRBV7-2 with TRBJ1-1; possible D gene TRBD1, 5 bases. There are 14 residues in the CDR3. Germline V CDR1 and CDR2: SGHTA, FQGNSA. With 3 bases removed from V and 3 bases from J, the gap between germline ends came to 11 bases. The CDR3 nucleotides are TGTGCCAGCAGCTTTGAAGGGGTGGACACTGAAGCTTTCTTT. Translated: CASSFEGVDTEAFF.

This clone has a single count. This chain links TRBV5-4 with TRBJ2-1; 11 bases are shared with TRBD1. CDR3 length: 15 amino acids. The junction had 8 bases not matched to a gene; V was cut back by 3 bases and J by 9 bases. CDR1 SGHNT and CDR2 YYREEE come from the germline V gene (reference sequence). The DNA for the CDR3 is TGTGCCAGCAGCTACTGGACAGGGGGCTTTAGTGAGCAGTTCTTC. Translation: CASSYWTGGFSEQFF.

The chain couples TRBV28 to TRBJ1-4; the match to TRBD1 covers 7 bases. Losses at the gene ends were 3 bases for V and 3 bases for J; bases not matched to a gene: 7. The CDR3 totals 16 residues. CDR1 MDHEN and CDR2 SYDVKM come from the germline V gene. For the CDR3, the DNA is TGTGCCAGCAGTTTTACCCTGGGACAGTCTAATGAAAAACTGTTTTTT. Its translation is CASSFTLGQSNEKLFF.

The chain couples TRBV28 to TRBJ1-5; 10 nucleotides line up with TRBD1. The germline gives CDR1 MDHEN, CDR2 SYDVKM. CDR3 size: 18 residues. With 6 bases clipped from V and 1 base from J, the junction kept 12 bases outside the gene matches. CDR3 nucleotides: TGTGCCAGCAGCCCCCGGGACAGGGGCCAGGGGAGCAATCAGCCCCAGCATTTT. Encoded protein: CASSPRDRGQGSNQPQHF.

The gene calls are TRBV6-5 and TRBJ1-4, with a tentative D call TRBD1 (6 bases). V shed 0 bases and J shed 8 bases, with 13 bases lying between them. The CDR3 contains 15 residues. Germline V gene lookup returns CDR1 MNHEY and CDR2 SVGAGI. The CDR3 spells CASSYSIGGDEKLFF. The CDR3 coding sequence is TGTGCCAGCAGTTACTCGATAGGGGGGGACGAAAAACTGTTTTTT.

The chain uses TRBV2 and TRBJ2-3, with D hard to call. The CDR3 length is 13 residues. Germline V gene lookup returns CDR1 SNHLY and CDR2 FYNNEI. Trimming took 7 bases from V and 4 from J, leaving 12 bases between them. The CDR3 nucleotides read TGTGCCAGCACTCTTGACCGGGCAGATACGCAGTATTTT. It codes for CASTLDRADTQYF.

The rearrangement links TRBV28 to TRBJ1-5; possibly TRBD1 for D (6 bases). V was pared by 2 bases and J by 7 bases, with 12 bases between. The CDR3 spans 14 residues. Germline V gene sequence: CDR1 MDHEN, CDR2 SYDVKM. CDR3 residues: CASSLGGGGQPQHF. In DNA form, the CDR3 reads TGTGCCAGCAGTTTAGGTGGGGGGGGCCAGCCCCAGCATTTT.

This clone was picked up a small number of times. The chain is built from TRBV5-4 and TRBJ1-6, with D perhaps TRBD1 (6 bases). The CDR3 consists of 14 residues. Germline values: CDR1 SGHNT, CDR2 YYREEE (reference sequence). The germline V and J ends were trimmed by 0 bases and 6 bases, with 7 bases remaining between them. The CDR3 protein is CASSLAGANSPLHF. In nucleotides, the CDR3 is TGTGCCAGCAGCTTGGCAGGGGCTAATTCACCCCTCCACTTT.

The V and J genes are TRBV7-9 and TRBJ1-4, with D hard to call. The CDR3 loop spans 15 amino acids. Germline V gives CDR1 SEHNR, CDR2 FQNEAQ (reference sequence). V gave up 1 base and J gave up 4 bases, with 10 bases separating them. The CDR3 is CASSLGHRDNEKLFF. The CDR3 DNA reads as TGTGCCAGCAGCTTAGGGCACAGAGATAATGAAAAACTGTTTTTT.

The rearrangement uses TRBV4-3 and TRBJ1-6; D not resolved. V lost 0 bases and J 0 bases, leaving 3 bases between the germline ends. Per the germline V gene, CDR1 is LGHNA and CDR2 is YSLEER. This CDR3 has 15 residues. CDR3 DNA sequence: TGCGCCAGCAGCCAAGACAGCTCCTATAATTCACCCCTCCACTTT. Protein: CASSQDSSYNSPLHF.

The V call is TRBV7-9, the J call TRBJ2-3; D perhaps matches TRBD1 (5 bases). The CDR3 spans 14 residues. From germline, CDR1 is SEHNR and CDR2 FQNEAQ (reference sequence). V lost 5 bases and J 4 bases, leaving 13 bases between the germline ends. Here the CDR3 DNA reads TGTGCCAGCAGCCCGCTTACAGGAGCAGATACGCAGTATTTT. Amino acid sequence: CASSPLTGADTQYF.

The CDR3 nucleotides read TGTGCCAGCAGCTCGGGGGGCGGAAATAGCAATCAGCCCCAGCATTTT. This translates into CASSSGGGNSNQPQHF. The chain uses TRBV9 and TRBJ1-5, with a tentative D call TRBD1 (6 bases). The V gene lost 4 bases and the J gene lost 0 bases, with 14 bases spanning the gap. The CDR3 runs to 16 residues. Germline V gives CDR1 SGDLS, CDR2 YYNGEE.

V gene TRBV14 combines with J gene TRBJ2-5; the D is unclear. Germline V gene data show CDR1 as SGHDN and CDR2 as FVKESK. The CDR3 is 14 residues long. V shed 5 bases and J shed 5 bases, with 15 bases lying between them. DNA for the CDR3: TGTGCCAGCAGCTTGGCCCTCCACGGGGAGACCCAGTACTTC. It yields the protein CASSLALHGETQYF. The full variable domain, in which reference TRBV14 and TRBJ2-5 provide the parts outside the CDR3, is EAGVTQFPSHSVIEKGQTVTLRCDPISGHDNLYWYRRVMGKEIKFLLHFVKESKQDESGMPNNRFLAERTGGTYSTLKVQPAELEDSGVYFCASSLALHGETQYFGPGTRLLVL.

The chain is built from TRBV5-4 and TRBJ1-1; 9 bases fit TRBD1. The CDR3 covers 15 residues. The ends lost 5 bases at V and 1 base at J; junction bases unmatched: 6. Germline CDR1 and CDR2: SGHNT and YYREEE (reference sequence). CDR3 in amino acids: CASSLQGAGNTEAFF. As DNA, the CDR3 is TGTGCCAGCAGTCTACAGGGGGCTGGGAACACTGAAGCTTTCTTT. Complete variable domain (other parts from reference TRBV5-4 and TRBJ1-1): ETGVTQSPTHLIKTRGQQVTLRCSSQSGHNTVSWYQQALGQGPQFIFQYYREEENGRGNFPPRFSGLQFPNYSSELNVNALELDDSALYLCASSLQGAGNTEAFFGQGTRLTVV.

In this sample, this clone turned up a few times. The rearrangement uses TRBV7-9 and TRBJ1-6, with 8 positions matching TRBD1. Germline V CDR1 and CDR2: SEHNR, FQNEAQ (reference sequence). The CDR3 consists of 14 residues. V was clipped by 5 bases and J by 9 bases; unmatched bases: 6. The CDR3 DNA follows: TGTGCCAGCAGCGCATCAGGGGGCGTTTCACCCCTCCACTTT. Its protein is CASSASGGVSPLHF.